This T cell receptor beta chain was retrieved from a study of shared clonotypes between healthy human individuals. Study context: Three plates were used per donor for CD4 naive, three for CD4 memory, two for CD8 naive and one for CD8 memory.

Sequenced by immunoSEQ multiplex PCR; TCRdb stores in-frame clones only, minus some. The table records hundreds of thousands of clones, 72% of them present only once. This clone was counted many times. The trim removed 3 bases at V and 6 bases at J, leaving 3 bases unmatched. CDR1 and CDR2 (germline): SGHTA, FQGNSA. This CDR3 has 14 residues. This chain links TRBV7-2 with TRBJ2-7, with 12 bases aligning to TRBD2. Sequencing was carried out using memory CD4+ T cells sorted from blood. Subset of the sample: CD45RA-negative fraction. This clonotype originated in a young woman in good health. In nucleotides, the CDR3 is TGTGCCAGCAGCTTCACTAGCGGGAGGAGCGAGCAGTACTTC. Translated, it gives CASSFTSGRSEQYF.